This T cell receptor (beta chain) originates from a study of shared clonotypes between healthy human individuals. Broader study findings: Unshared clonotypes carried lower generation probabilities than those common to all four donors.

Germline V gene sequence: CDR1 MNHNS, CDR2 SASEGT. The CDR3 runs to 12 residues. V was shortened by 6 bases and J by 1 base, with 6 bases between the two germline ends. Researchers partitioned CD4+ cells into CD45RA+ naive and CD45RA-negative memory subsets. The authors loaded about 200 ng DNA, approximately 30,000 T cell genomes, into sorted-subset replicate PCRs. Repertoires were generated with immunoSEQ multiplex PCR, while TCRdb's copy carries only in-frame clones and drops some. The repertoire holds around 1.4 million clones, 98% to 99% seen once, with over 0.3% in the top ten. A single count supports this clone. What it recognizes is unknown.

V is TRBV6-1 and J is TRBJ1-1; D perhaps matches TRBD1 (5 bases). This receptor was taken from a man aged 25 to 40 in good health. The sequenced material came from naive CD4+ T cells sorted from blood. Indicated subset: CD45RA+ positively selected. The CDR3, as DNA: TGTGCCAGCAGCCAGGGGAACACTGAAGCTTTCTTT. It specifies CASSQGNTEAFF.